Included here is one T cell receptor (beta chain) sequence, with context. What it binds is not known. Libraries were prepared by immunoSEQ multiplex PCR; TCRdb keeps only in-frame clonotypes and omits some of them. Of 100,000 to 150,000 clones in the sample, 75% to 90% were seen once. This sample stems from a study of cytomegalovirus exposure and HLA in healthy donors. Study overall: Later, an analysis reported that the 120 or so validation repertoires had used the same platform as the roughly 720 first-cohort repertoires. Study-wide results and limits: Three CMV-associated chains proved CMV antigen-specific in vitro. Investigators reported 150 to 200 TCR beta chains as tied to cytomegalovirus.

J was trimmed by 7 bases and V by 4 bases; bases with no gene match: 6. This CDR3 spans 15 amino acids. Per germline, CDR1 SGHDT and CDR2 YYEEEE. The TCR comes from a woman aged 18 to 35 in good health and CMV-seronegative. The rearrangement uses TRBV5-6 and TRBJ1-6, with 9 bases identical to TRBD1. The sequencing sample was made of PBMCs. Here the CDR3 DNA reads TGTGCCAGCAGCCCGACGGGACAGGGCAATTCACCCCTCCACTTT. Translated, it gives CASSPTGQGNSPLHF.